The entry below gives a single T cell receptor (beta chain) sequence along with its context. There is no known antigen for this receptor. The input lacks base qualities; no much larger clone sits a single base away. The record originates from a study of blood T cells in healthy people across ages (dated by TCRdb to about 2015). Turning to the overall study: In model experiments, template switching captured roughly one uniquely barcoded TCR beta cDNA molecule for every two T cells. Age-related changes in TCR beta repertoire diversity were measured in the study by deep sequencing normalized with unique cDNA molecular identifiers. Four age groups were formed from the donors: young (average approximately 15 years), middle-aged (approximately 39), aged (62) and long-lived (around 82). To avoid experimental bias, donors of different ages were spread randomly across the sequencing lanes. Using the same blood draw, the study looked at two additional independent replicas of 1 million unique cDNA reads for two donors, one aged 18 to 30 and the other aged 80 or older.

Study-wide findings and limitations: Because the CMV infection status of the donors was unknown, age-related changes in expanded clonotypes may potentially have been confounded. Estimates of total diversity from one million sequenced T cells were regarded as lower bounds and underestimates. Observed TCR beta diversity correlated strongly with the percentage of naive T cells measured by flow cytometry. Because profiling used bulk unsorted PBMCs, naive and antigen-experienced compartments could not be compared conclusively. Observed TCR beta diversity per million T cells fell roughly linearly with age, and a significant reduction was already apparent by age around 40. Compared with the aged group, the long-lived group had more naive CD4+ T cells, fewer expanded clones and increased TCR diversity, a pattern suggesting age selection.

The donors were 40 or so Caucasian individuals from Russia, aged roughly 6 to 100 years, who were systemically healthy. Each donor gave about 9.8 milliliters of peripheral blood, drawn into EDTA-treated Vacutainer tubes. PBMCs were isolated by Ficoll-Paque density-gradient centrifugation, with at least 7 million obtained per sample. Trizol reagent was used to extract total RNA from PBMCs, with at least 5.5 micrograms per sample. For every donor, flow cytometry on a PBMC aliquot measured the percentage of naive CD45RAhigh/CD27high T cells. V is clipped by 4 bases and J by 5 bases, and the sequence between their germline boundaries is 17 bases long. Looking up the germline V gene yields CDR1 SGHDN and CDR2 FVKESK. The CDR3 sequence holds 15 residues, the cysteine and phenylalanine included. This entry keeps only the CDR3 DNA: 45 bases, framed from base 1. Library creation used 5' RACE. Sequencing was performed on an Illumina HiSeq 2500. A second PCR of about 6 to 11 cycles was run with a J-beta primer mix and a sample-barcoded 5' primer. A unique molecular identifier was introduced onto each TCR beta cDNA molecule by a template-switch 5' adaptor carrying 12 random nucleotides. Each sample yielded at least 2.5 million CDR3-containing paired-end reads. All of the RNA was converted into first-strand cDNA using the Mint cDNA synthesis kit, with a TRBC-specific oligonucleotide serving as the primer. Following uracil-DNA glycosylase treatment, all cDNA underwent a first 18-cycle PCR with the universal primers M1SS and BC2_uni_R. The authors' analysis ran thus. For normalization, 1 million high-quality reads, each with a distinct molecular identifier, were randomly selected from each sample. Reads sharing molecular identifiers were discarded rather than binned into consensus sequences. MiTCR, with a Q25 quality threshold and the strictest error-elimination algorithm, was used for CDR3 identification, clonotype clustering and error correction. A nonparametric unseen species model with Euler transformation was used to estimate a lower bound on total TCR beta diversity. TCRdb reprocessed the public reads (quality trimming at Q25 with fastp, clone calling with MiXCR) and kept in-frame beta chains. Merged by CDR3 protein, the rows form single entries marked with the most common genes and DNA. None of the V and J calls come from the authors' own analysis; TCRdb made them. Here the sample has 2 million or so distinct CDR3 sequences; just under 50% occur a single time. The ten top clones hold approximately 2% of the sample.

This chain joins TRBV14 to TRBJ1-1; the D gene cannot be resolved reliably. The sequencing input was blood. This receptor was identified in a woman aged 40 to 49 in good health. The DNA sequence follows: TGTGCCAGCAGCCCCCGGATAGGTCGAGGGACTGAAGCTTTCTTT. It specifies CASSPRIGRGTEAFF. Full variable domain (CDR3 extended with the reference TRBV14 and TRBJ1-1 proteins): EAGVTQFPSHSVIEKGQTVTLRCDPISGHDNLYWYRRVMGKEIKFLLHFVKESKQDESGMPNNRFLAERTGGTYSTLKVQPAELEDSGVYFCASSPRIGRGTEAFFGQGTRLTVV.